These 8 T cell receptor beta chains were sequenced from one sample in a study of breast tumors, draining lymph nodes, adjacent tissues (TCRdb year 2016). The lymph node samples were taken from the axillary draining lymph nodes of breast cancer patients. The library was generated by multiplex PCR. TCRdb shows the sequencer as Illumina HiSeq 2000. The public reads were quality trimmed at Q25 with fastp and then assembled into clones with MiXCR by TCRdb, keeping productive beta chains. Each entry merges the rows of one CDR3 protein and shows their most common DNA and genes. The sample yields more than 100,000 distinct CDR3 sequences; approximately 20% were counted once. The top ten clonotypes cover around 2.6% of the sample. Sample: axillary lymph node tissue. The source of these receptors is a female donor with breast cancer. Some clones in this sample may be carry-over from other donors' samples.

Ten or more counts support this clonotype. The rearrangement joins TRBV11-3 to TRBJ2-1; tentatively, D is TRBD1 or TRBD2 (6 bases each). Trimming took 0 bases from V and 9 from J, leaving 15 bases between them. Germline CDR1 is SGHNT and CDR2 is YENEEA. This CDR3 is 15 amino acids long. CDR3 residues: CASSLDQTGTFEQFF. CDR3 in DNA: TGTGCCAGCAGCTTAGACCAAACAGGGACTTTTGAGCAGTTCTTC.

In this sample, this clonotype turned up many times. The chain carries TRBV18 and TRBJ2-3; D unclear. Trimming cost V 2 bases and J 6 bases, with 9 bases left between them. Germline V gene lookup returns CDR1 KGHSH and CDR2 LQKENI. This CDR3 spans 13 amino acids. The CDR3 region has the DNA TGTGCCAGCTCACCAAGTAAAGGGGATACGCAGTATTTT. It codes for CASSPSKGDTQYF.

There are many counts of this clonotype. This CDR3 is CASRDTANYGYTF. CDR3 in DNA: TGTGCCAGCCGGGACACTGCTAACTATGGCTACACCTTC. The V call is TRBV6-1, the J call TRBJ1-2; D may be TRBD1 (6 bases). V was trimmed by 8 bases and J by 0 bases, leaving 10 bases between them. The germline CDR1 and CDR2 sequences are MNHNS and SASEGT. This CDR3 has 13 residues.

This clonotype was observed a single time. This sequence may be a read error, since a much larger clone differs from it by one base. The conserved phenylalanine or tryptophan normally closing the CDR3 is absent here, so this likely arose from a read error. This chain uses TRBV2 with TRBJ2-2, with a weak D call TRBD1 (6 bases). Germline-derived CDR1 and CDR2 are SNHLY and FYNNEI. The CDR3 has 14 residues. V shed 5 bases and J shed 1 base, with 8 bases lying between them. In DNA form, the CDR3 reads TGTGCCAGCAGTACAGGGTTGAACACCGGGGAGCTGTTTGTT. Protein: CASSTGLNTGELFV.

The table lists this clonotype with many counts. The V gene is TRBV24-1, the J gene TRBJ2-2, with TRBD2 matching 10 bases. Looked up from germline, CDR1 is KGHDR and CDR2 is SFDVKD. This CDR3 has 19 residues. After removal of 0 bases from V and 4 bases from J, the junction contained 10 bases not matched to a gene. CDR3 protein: CATSDLDRVAGGVTGELFF. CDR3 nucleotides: TGTGCCACCAGTGATTTGGACAGGGTAGCGGGAGGAGTCACCGGGGAGCTGTTTTTT.

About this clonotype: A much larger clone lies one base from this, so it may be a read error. CDR3 bases: TGTGCCAGTCCAACTCGGACAGATTACAATGAGCAGCTCTTC. Protein sequence: CASPTRTDYNEQLF. V is TRBV28 and J is TRBJ2-1; D may be TRBD1 (6 bases). The germline CDR1 and CDR2 sequences are MDHEN and SYDVKM. The CDR3 has 14 amino acids. Complete variable domain (other parts from reference TRBV28 and TRBJ2-1): DVKVTQSSRYLVKRTGEKVFLECVQDMDHENMFWYRQDPGLGLRLIYFSYDVKMKEKGDIPEGYSVSREKKERFSLILESASTNQTSMYLCASPTRTDYNEQLFGPGTRLTVL.

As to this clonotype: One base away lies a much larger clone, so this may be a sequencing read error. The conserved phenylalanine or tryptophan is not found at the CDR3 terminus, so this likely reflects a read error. The CDR3 protein is CASSASGRGTDTQYS. CDR3 nucleotide sequence: TGTGCCAGCAGCGCCTCAGGGAGGGGAACAGATACGCAGTATTCT. The chain has TRBV6-5 and TRBJ2-3; 7 bases agree with TRBD2. The CDR3 spans 15 residues. CDR1 is MNHEY, CDR2 SVGAGI, per germline. J was trimmed by 3 bases and V by 6 bases; bases with no gene match: 9.

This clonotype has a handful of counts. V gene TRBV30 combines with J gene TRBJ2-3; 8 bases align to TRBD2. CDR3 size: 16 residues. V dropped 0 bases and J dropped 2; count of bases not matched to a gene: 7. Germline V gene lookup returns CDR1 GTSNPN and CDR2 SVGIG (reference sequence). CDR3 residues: CAWSVRAGVSTDTQYF. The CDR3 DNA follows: TGTGCCTGGAGTGTAAGAGCGGGAGTCTCCACAGATACGCAGTATTTT.